This TCR beta chain emerged from a study of Tregs in tolerant kidney transplant recipients. Whole-study results and caveats: For some patients, primers changed over time, blocking nucleotide-level comparison.

Produced via immunoSEQ multiplex PCR; TCRdb's table is partial and in-frame only. The sample consists of 65,000 to 85,000 clones, roughly 90% of them appearing once. On this clone: Its specificity is not known.

The nonmyeloablative bone marrow transplants came from related graft donors, with transient mixed chimerism. Thawed PBMCs were FACS-sorted into unstimulated CD4+CD25+CD127- regulatory T cells, CD4+CD25- non-regulatory cells, CD4 and CD8 cells. The specimen was CD4+ T cells from blood (PBMCs), collected 24 months after the transplant. The clonotype was recovered from a human patient who received a combined kidney and bone marrow transplant. A share of the T cells may be of graft donor origin.

DNA for the CDR3: TGCGCCAGCAGCTTGGGATTAGCGGGGGGACACACAGATACGCAGTATTTT. This translates into CASSLGLAGGHTDTQYF. V and J are TRBV5-1 and TRBJ2-3; 10 nucleotides agree with TRBD2. Germline trimming cut 0 bases from V and 2 bases from J; bases unmatched to any gene: 6. The CDR3 sequence is 17 residues long. Germline CDR1 reads SGHRS; CDR2 reads YFSETQ.